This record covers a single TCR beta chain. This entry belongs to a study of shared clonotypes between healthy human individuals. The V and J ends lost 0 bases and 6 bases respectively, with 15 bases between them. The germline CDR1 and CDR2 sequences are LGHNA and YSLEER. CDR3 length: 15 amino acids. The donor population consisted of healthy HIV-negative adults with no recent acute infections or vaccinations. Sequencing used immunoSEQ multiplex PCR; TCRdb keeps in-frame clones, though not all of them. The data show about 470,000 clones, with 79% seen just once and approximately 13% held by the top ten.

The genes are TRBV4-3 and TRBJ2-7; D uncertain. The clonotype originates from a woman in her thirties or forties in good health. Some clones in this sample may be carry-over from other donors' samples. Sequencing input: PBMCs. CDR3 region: CASSQDRLIQGEQYF. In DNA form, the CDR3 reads TGCGCCAGCAGCCAAGACAGGCTAATTCAAGGCGAGCAGTACTTC.